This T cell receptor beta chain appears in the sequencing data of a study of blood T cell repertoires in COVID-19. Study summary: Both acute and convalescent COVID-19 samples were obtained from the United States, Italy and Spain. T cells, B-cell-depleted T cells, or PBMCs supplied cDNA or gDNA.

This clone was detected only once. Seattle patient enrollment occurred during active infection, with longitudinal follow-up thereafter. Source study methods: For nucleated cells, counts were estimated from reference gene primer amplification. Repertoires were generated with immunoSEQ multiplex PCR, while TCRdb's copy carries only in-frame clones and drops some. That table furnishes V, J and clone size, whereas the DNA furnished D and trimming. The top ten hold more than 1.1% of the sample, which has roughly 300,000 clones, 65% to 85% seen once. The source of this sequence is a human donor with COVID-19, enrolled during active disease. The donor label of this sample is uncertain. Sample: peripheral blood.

The CDR3 sequence: CASSPEGLFQYF. Here the CDR3 DNA reads TGTGCCAGCAGTCCCGAGGGTCTCTTTCAGTACTTC. The chain couples TRBV6-5 to TRBJ2-5, with D perhaps TRBD2 (5 bases). Trimming shortened V by 5 bases and J by 11 bases, and 15 bases separated the two germline ends. Germline V gene data show CDR1 as MNHEY and CDR2 as SVGAGI. The CDR3 spans 12 residues.